This TCR beta chain originates from a study of cytomegalovirus exposure and HLA in healthy donors. V was clipped by 4 bases and J by 3 bases, with 5 bases between them. Germline CDR1 SGHDT, CDR2 YYEEEE. The CDR3 is 13 amino acids. This clone was seen a handful of times. Antigen: not known. Findings and caveats of the study: A later analysis appeared to link common viral pathogens to several of the most significant clusters. Prior analysis indicated that the majority of TCR beta V segments exhibited productivity approximately 87% or approximately 30% of the time.

The PCR used 60 Vbeta and 13 Jbeta primers. The assay was immunoSEQ multiplex PCR, and TCRdb's table has in-frame clones only and misses some. The sample has about 64,000 clones, about 80% seen once. The chain carries TRBV5-6 and TRBJ2-6; D is ambiguous. The origin of this receptor is a young man in good health and CMV-seropositive. Sequenced input: PBMCs. The CDR3 DNA reads as TGTGCCAGCAGCACAGATGGGGCCAACGTCCTGACTTTC. Protein sequence: CASSTDGANVLTF.